This is a list of T cell receptor beta chains from one sample in a study of blood T cell repertoires in COVID-19. TCRdb's copy holds only in-frame clones and misses some; the assay was immunoSEQ multiplex PCR. The sample includes around 50,000 clones, 90% of them seen just once. Input material: peripheral blood. The receptors stem from a man in his 70s with active COVID-19. The CDR3 runs from the conserved cysteine through the conserved F or W. The D gene is left open where the match is weak. Clone size is not always given. Where it is, it says once, few, many or a class for expanded clones.

TRBV6-2/TRBV6-3	TRBD1	15	TRBJ1-4	-	TGTGCCAGCAGTTACGCCGGGACAGGGCTTGAAAAACTGTTTTTT	CASSYAGTGLEKLFF
TRBV6-2/TRBV6-3	-	13	TRBJ2-1	once	TGTGCCAGCAGCCGAGCGGAATACAATGAGCAGTTCTTC	CASSRAEYNEQFF
TRBV5-1	-	15	TRBJ2-5	once	TGCGCCAGCAGCTTCGCCGGGACTCCTCAAGAGACCCAGTACTTC	CASSFAGTPQETQYF
TRBV9	-	15	TRBJ1-2	-	TGTGCCAGCAGCGTAGAATTTTCGGGGAACTATGGCTACACCTTC	CASSVEFSGNYGYTF
TRBV6-2/TRBV6-3	TRBD2	14	TRBJ2-5	-	TGTGCCAGCAGTTACACCGGACTAGCGGTTCCCCAGTACTTC	CASSYTGLAVPQYF
TRBV7-9	TRBD2	15	TRBJ2-7	few	TGTGCCAGCAGCTTGGCGGGGACTAGCGGCTACGAGCAGTACTTC	CASSLAGTSGYEQYF
TRBV6-5	TRBD1	15	TRBJ2-7	-	TGTGCCAGTGGGCCCCCCGGGACAGGGGGCTACGAGCAGTACTTC	CASGPPGTGGYEQYF
TRBV6-5	-	13	TRBJ1-5	-	TGTGCCAGCAGTCTTGAGGGGGATCAGCCCCAGCATTTT	CASSLEGDQPQHF
TRBV2	-	13	TRBJ2-5	-	TGTGCCAGCAGTCCGACAGTACAAGAGACCCAGTACTTC	CASSPTVQETQYF
TRBV18	-	13	TRBJ1-5	-	TGTGCCAGCTCACTGTCGTCACTTCAGCCCCAGCATTTT	CASSLSSLQPQHF
TRBV7-2	-	13	TRBJ2-7	-	TGTGCCAGCAGCTTATCGCGGGACTACGAGCAGTACTTC	CASSLSRDYEQYF
TRBV3-1/TRBV3-2	TRBD2	18	TRBJ2-1	-	TGTGCCAGCAGCCAGAGGACTAGCGGGGGGCGATCCTACAATGAGCAGTTCTTC	CASSQRTSGGRSYNEQFF
TRBV11-1	-	16	TRBJ2-2	-	TGTGCCAGCAGCTTAGAGCTTGCGGTCCCCACCGGGGAGCTGTTTTTT	CASSLELAVPTGELFF
TRBV28	TRBD1	12	TRBJ1-5	-	TGTGCCAGCAGCCTGGACAGGGTGATTCTCCATTTT	CASSLDRVILHF
TRBV6-5	-	13	TRBJ1-1	-	TGTGCCAGCAGTTACTCGGGCCGGATCGAAGCTTTCTTT	CASSYSGRIEAFF
TRBV4-3	TRBD2	17	TRBJ2-3	-	TGCGCCAGCAGCCAAGACGGTGCGGGGGGGCTCACAGATACGCAGTATTTT	CASSQDGAGGLTDTQYF
TRBV6-2/TRBV6-3	-	15	TRBJ2-5	-	TGTGCCAGCAGTTACGCGGGAACCGCGTCGGAGACCCAGTACTTC	CASSYAGTASETQYF
TRBV5-1	-	16	TRBJ2-7	-	TGCGCCAGCAGCTTGGCCTATTCGGGAAGATCCTACGAGCAGTACTTC	CASSLAYSGRSYEQYF
TRBV19	TRBD1	15	TRBJ2-7	-	TGTGCCAGTAGGCCGGGACAGGGGATTAAATACGAGCAGTACTTC	CASRPGQGIKYEQYF
TRBV6-6	TRBD2	15	TRBJ2-2	-	TGTGCCAGCAGCACTAGCGGGGGTGGGACCGGGGAGCTGTTTTTT	CASSTSGGGTGELFF
TRBV7-2	TRBD1	19	TRBJ2-1	-	TGTGCCAGCAGCTTATACTTTGTCGGGACAGTTTCCTCCTACAATGAGCAGTTCTTC	CASSLYFVGTVSSYNEQFF
TRBV6-6	-	13	TRBJ1-1	-	TGTGCCAGCAGCCCCTATAAGAACACTGAAGCTTTCTTT	CASSPYKNTEAFF
TRBV4-3	-	15	TRBJ2-5	-	TGCGCCAGCAGCCAAACCACGACTAGAAGGGAGACCCAGTACTTC	CASSQTTTRRETQYF
TRBV9	-	17	TRBJ2-3	-	TGTGCCAGCAGCGCCGGCGGCCGGCCGTGGGGCACAGATACGCAGTATTTT	CASSAGGRPWGTDTQYF
TRBV7-8	-	14	TRBJ1-2	once	TGTGCCAGCAGCTTAAGACTTCCGGAGATGAGCTACACCTTC	CASSLRLPEMSYTF
TRBV5-1	-	14	TRBJ2-2	-	TGCGCCAGCAAGACCTATACTAGTACCGGGGAGCTGTTTTTT	CASKTYTSTGELFF
TRBV29-1	-	13	TRBJ2-1	-	TGCAGCGTTGAACACATCATATACAATGAGCAGTTCTTC	CSVEHIIYNEQFF
TRBV19	-	13	TRBJ2-5	once	TGTGCCAGTAGCCGACAGGCCCAAGAGACCCAGTACTTC	CASSRQAQETQYF
TRBV5-1	TRBD2	17	TRBJ2-3	-	TGCGCCAGCAGCACCACCGGACTAGCGGGGGGCAGGGATACGCAGTATTTT	CASSTTGLAGGRDTQYF
TRBV7-9	-	14	TRBJ1-4	-	TGTGCCAGCAGCTTCTCCCAGGTTAATGAAAAACTGTTTTTT	CASSFSQVNEKLFF
TRBV7-8	TRBD2	16	TRBJ2-7	-	TGTGCCAGCAGCCCCAAACGACTAGCGGGGAGCTACGAGCAGTACTTC	CASSPKRLAGSYEQYF
TRBV7-9	-	19	TRBJ1-4	-	TGTGCCAGCAGCTTATGGCGGGGGCGATTTCCCTCTCGGAATGAAAAACTGTTTTTT	CASSLWRGRFPSRNEKLFF
TRBV2	-	12	TRBJ2-7	-	TGTGCCAGCAGTCGGGATATCTACGAGCAGTACTTC	CASSRDIYEQYF
TRBV6-5	-	13	TRBJ1-4	-	TGTGCCAGCAGTAGGCAGGGCATTGAAAAACTGTTTTTT	CASSRQGIEKLFF
TRBV12-3/TRBV12-4	TRBD1	12	TRBJ1-1	-	TGTGCCAGCAGATTGCGGACAGGGGAAGCTTTCTTT	CASRLRTGEAFF